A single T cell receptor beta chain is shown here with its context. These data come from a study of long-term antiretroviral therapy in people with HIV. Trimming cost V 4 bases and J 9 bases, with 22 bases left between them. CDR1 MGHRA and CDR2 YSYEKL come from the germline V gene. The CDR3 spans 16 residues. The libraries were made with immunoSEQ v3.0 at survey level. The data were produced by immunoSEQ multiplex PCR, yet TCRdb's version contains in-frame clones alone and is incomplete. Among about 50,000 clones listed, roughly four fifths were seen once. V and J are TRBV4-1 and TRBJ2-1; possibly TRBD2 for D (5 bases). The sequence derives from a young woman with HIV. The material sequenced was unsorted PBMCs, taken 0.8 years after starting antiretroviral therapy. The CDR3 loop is CASSREPGSKHGEQFF. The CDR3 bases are TGCGCCAGCAGCCGGGAACCGGGATCAAAACACGGTGAGCAGTTCTTC.